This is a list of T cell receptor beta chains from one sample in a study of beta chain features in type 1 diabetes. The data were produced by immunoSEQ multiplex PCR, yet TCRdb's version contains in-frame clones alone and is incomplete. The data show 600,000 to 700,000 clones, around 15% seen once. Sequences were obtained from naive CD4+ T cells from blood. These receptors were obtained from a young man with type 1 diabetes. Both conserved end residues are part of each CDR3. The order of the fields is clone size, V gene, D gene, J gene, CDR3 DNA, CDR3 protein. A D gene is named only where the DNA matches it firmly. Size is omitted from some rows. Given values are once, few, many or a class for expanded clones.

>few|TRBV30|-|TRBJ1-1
TGTGCCTGGAGACCTACCGGGACAAGAGCTTTCTTT
CAWRPTGTRAFF
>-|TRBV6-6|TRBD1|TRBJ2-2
TGTGCCAGCAGGGGACAGGGGGACGAGGAGCTGTTTTTT
CASRGQGDEELFF
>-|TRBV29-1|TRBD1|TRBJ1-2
TGCAGCGTTGAGGTGGGACAGAACTATGGCTACACCTTC
CSVEVGQNYGYTF
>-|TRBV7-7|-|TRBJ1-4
TGTGCCAGCAGCTTGGACGTTGGTGAAAAACTGTTTTTT
CASSLDVGEKLFF
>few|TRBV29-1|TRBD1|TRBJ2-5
TGCAGCGTAGAGACAGGGTTATCGTACCAAGAGACCCAGTACTTC
CSVETGLSYQETQYF
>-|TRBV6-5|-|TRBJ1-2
TGTGCCAGCAGTCGGAACCCCTATGGCTACACCTTC
CASSRNPYGYTF
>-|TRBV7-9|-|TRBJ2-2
TGTGCCAGCAGCCCCCCGGGGCCGAACACCGGGGAGCTGTTTTTT
CASSPPGPNTGELFF
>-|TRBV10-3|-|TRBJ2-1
TGTGCCATCGAATCAGGGGACAACTTGCAGTTCTTC
CAIESGDNLQFF
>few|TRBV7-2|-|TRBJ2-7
TGTGCCAGCAGCCAAGGGGTGCAGGGTCGCGACGAGCAGTACTTC
CASSQGVQGRDEQYF
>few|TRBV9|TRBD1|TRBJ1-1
TGTGCCAGCAGCGTCGGACAGGGCTACACTGAAGCTTTCTTT
CASSVGQGYTEAFF
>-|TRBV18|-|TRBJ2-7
TGTGCCAGCTCACCGGTCGCGAACTACGAGCAGTACTTC
CASSPVANYEQYF
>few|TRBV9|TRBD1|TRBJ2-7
TGTGCCAGCAGCAGAGGACAGGGGAGCTACGAGCAGTACTTC
CASSRGQGSYEQYF
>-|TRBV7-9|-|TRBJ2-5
TGTGCCAGCAGCTACCAGCCGAGCAAGGGCTGGGAGACCCAGTACTTC
CASSYQPSKGWETQYF
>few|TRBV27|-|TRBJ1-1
TGTGCCAGCAGGGGGGAGGGCACTGAAGCTTTCTTT
CASRGEGTEAFF
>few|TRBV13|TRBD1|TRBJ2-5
TGTGCCAGCAGTTCCGGGACAGGGGGTCTCGGGGGGCTAGAGACCCAGTACTTC
CASSSGTGGLGGLETQYF
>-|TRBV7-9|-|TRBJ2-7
TGTGCCAGCAGCCTCGGTACTGAGCAGTACTTC
CASSLGTEQYF
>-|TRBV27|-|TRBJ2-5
TGTGCCAGCAGCTCGGGTACCGGGGAGACCCAGTACTTC
CASSSGTGETQYF
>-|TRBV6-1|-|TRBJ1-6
TGTGCCAGCAGTGAAGCAATAATGTCACCCCTCCACTTT
CASSEAIMSPLHF
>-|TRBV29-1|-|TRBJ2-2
TGCAGCGTTCAGACGGACCCTGTGGCCGGGGAGCTGTTTTTT
CSVQTDPVAGELFF
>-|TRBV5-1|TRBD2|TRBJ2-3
TGCGCCAGCAGCTCCGGACTAGCGGGGGGTCCCATGACCACAGATACGCAGTATTTT
CASSSGLAGGPMTTDTQYF
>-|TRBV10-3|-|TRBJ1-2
TGTGCCATCAGTGAGCGGGGGTTACAGTATGGCTACACCTTC
CAISERGLQYGYTF
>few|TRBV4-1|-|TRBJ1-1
TGCGCCAGCAGCCAAGATTCCCAGCGTACTGCTGAAGCTTTCTTT
CASSQDSQRTAEAFF
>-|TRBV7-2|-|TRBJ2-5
TGTGCCAGCCAAGGGGACCGTAGTGGGACCCAGTACTTC
CASQGDRSGTQYF
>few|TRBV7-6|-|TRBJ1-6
TGTGCCAGCAGCTTAGGCGGGGTTAACTCGCTCCACTTT
CASSLGGVNSLHF
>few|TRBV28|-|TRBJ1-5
TGTGCCAGCAGTTTGCCAGGGGTGTTGCCCCAGCATTTT
CASSLPGVLPQHF
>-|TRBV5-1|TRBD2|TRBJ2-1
TGCGCCAGCAGCTTGAATCCTAGCGGGGGATTCACCTACAATGAGCAGTTCTTC
CASSLNPSGGFTYNEQFF
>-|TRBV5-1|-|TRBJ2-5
TGCGCCAGCAGCTTTGGTAGAGGGCAAGAGACCCAGTACTTC
CASSFGRGQETQYF
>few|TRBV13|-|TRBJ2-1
TGTGCCAGCATTCAGGGGGGCCTTTCCGATGAGCAGTTCTTC
CASIQGGLSDEQFF
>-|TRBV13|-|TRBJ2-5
TGTGCCAGCAGCAAAATTGGGACCCAGTACTTC
CASSKIGTQYF
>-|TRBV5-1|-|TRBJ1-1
TGCGCCAGCAGCTTGGCCTACGGGAACACTGAAGCTTTCTTT
CASSLAYGNTEAFF
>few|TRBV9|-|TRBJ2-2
TGTGCCAGCAGCGTAGCCCAGACCGAGGGAACCGGGGAGCTGTTTTTT
CASSVAQTEGTGELFF
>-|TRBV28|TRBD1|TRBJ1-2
TGTGCCAGCAGTCCCGGGACAGGACCCTATGGCTACACCTTC
CASSPGTGPYGYTF
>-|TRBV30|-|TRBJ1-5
TGTGCCTGGAGTCGGGGACCCCCGAATCAGCCCCAGCATTTT
CAWSRGPPNQPQHF
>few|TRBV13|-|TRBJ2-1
TGTGCCAGCAGCTTTTATGGCGGGGGCCCATACAATGAGCAGTTCTTC
CASSFYGGGPYNEQFF
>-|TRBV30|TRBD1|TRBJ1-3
TGTGCCTGGAGTGTGACAGGGGGAAACACCATATATTTT
CAWSVTGGNTIYF
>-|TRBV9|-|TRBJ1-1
TGTGCCAGCAGCGCCCGGGACGGAAACACTGAAGCTTTCTTT
CASSARDGNTEAFF
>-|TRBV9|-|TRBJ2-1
TGTGCCAGCAGCGTACGTGTGGACAATGAGCAGTTCTTC
CASSVRVDNEQFF
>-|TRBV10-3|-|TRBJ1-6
TGTGCCATCAATATGCAGGGCGGTTCACCCCTCCACTTT
CAINMQGGSPLHF
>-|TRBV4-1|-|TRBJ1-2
TGCGCCAGCAGCCAAGATCTTAAGCAGGGGATGTGGGGCTACACCTTC
CASSQDLKQGMWGYTF
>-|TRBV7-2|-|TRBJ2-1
TGTGCCAGCAGCGGAGACTACTACAATGAGCAGTTCTTC
CASSGDYYNEQFF
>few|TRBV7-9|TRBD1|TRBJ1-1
TGTGCCAGCAGCAACGACAGGGTGAACACTGAAGCTTTCTTT
CASSNDRVNTEAFF
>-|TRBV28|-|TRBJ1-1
TGTGCCAGCAGTTTAGAGTGGCAAACGGCTTTCTTT
CASSLEWQTAFF
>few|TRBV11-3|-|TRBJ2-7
TGTGCCAGCAGCGATGCCGGCGACGAGCAGTACTTC
CASSDAGDEQYF
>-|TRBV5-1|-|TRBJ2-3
TGCGCCAGCAGCCTGGGGGGGACAGACACAGATACGCAGTATTTT
CASSLGGTDTDTQYF
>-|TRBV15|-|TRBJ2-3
TGTGCCACCAGCAGAGATTTGGGGGGACGGACAGATACGCAGTATTTT
CATSRDLGGRTDTQYF
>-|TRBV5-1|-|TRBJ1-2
TGCGCCAGCAGCTCCGGACAGAACTATGGCTACACCTTC
CASSSGQNYGYTF
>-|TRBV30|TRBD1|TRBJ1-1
TGTGCCTGGAGTGTTCACTCCCGGGACAGGGGGCGAGGCACTGAAGCTTTCTTT
CAWSVHSRDRGRGTEAFF
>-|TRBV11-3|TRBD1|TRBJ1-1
TGTGCCAGCAGCTTACAGGGGGAGGTGGGCACTGAAGCTTTCTTT
CASSLQGEVGTEAFF
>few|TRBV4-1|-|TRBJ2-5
TGCGCCAGCAGCCAATCACCCGGACAGAGATCCCAAGAGACCCAGTACTTC
CASSQSPGQRSQETQYF
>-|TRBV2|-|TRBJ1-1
TGTGCCAGTGCGGATACAGAGAACACTGAAGCTTTCTTT
CASADTENTEAFF
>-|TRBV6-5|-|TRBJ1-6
TGTGCCAGCAGTTACGCAGGGGTTAATTCACCCCTCCACTTT
CASSYAGVNSPLHF
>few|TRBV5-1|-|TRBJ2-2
TGCGCCAGCAGCCCACAGTCGCCGATGAACACCGGGGAGCTGTTTTTT
CASSPQSPMNTGELFF
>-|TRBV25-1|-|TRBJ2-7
TGTGCCAGCACCGGGACGGTGAGCTCCTACGAGCAGTACTTC
CASTGTVSSYEQYF
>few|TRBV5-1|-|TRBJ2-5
TGCGCCAGCAGCCCTCGGGACGGACAAGAGACCCAGTACTTC
CASSPRDGQETQYF
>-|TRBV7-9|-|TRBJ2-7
TGTGCCAGCACCCGGGGGTACGGAACCTACGAGCAGTACTTC
CASTRGYGTYEQYF
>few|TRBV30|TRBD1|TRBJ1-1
TGTGCCTGGGGGACAGGGGTGCGGAAGACTGAAGCTTTCTTT
CAWGTGVRKTEAFF
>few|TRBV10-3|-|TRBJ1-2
TGTGCCGCGCACGGAGGGATCGGCTACACCTTC
CAAHGGIGYTF
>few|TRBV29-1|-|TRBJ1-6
TGCAGCGTTGCGGGGACCCCTGGGTCACCCCTCCACTTT
CSVAGTPGSPLHF
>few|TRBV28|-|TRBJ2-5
TGTGCCAGCAGTTTAGGGTCGGTTCAAGAGACCCAGTACTTC
CASSLGSVQETQYF
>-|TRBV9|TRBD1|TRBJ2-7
TGTGCCAGCAGCGTAGGAGGGACAGGGGACTACGAGCAGTACTTC
CASSVGGTGDYEQYF